This T cell receptor (beta chain) was recovered during a study of PD-L1 blockade in urothelial cancer. Overall study: Patients' atezolizumab regimen, 1,200 mg intravenously every 3 weeks, began around 2014.

Sample time point: pretreatment peripheral blood. TCR analog templates of synthetic origin were spiked into each PCR. The assay was immunoSEQ multiplex PCR, and TCRdb's table has in-frame clones only and misses some. The repertoire consists of tens of thousands of clones, with 80% to 90% occurring once and the leading ten covering 1.6%. Sequenced here: PBMCs, sampled around atezolizumab (anti-PD-L1) treatment. The receptor was isolated from a man in his 70s with urothelial cancer.

CDR3 in DNA: TGTGCCAGCAGCTTAACTAGCGGAGATACGCAGTATTTT. Translating gives CASSLTSGDTQYF. The V gene is TRBV7-3, the J gene TRBJ2-3; possibly TRBD2 for D (6 bases). Germline V gene data show CDR1 as SGHTA and CDR2 as FQGTGA. Trimming took off 0 bases at V and 5 bases at J, with 6 bases between the two ends. The CDR3 sequence is 13 residues long. Filled out from reference TRBV7-3 and TRBJ2-3, the complete variable domain reads GAGVSQTPSNKVTEKGKYVELRCDPISGHTALYWYRQSLGQGPEFLIYFQGTGAADDSGLPNDRFFAVRPEGSVSTLKIQRTERGDSAVYLCASSLTSGDTQYFGPGTRLTVL.